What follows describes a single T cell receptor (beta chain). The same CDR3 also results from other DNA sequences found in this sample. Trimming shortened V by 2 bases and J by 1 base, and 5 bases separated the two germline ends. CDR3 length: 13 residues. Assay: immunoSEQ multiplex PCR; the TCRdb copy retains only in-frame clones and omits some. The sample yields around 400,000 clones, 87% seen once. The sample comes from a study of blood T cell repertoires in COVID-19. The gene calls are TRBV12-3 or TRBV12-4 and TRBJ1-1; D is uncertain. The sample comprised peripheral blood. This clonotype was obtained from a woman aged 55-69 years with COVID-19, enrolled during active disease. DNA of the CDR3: TGTGCCAGCAGTTTAATTCGGAACACTGAAGCTTTCTTT. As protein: CASSLIRNTEAFF.